This T cell receptor (beta chain) emerged from a study of blood T cell repertoires in COVID-19. Across the study: Material from acute and convalescent COVID-19 was sourced from the United States, Italy and Spain. T cells, B-cell-depleted T cells, or PBMCs provided the cDNA or gDNA that served as material.

Seattle patients were enrolled while actively infected and followed longitudinally. Germline V lookup: CDR1 SGHRS, CDR2 YFSETQ. The CDR3 runs to 15 residues. J was trimmed by 3 bases and V by 0 bases; bases with no gene match: 3. In the authors' methods: Amplifying reference gene primers gave estimates of nucleated cell counts. Profiled with immunoSEQ multiplex PCR; TCRdb holds only in-frame clones, not every one. That table supplies the V and J calls and clone size; D and trimming were determined from the DNA. The sample contains around 180,000 clones, about three quarters of which appear only once. The V gene is TRBV5-1, the J gene TRBJ2-1, with 7 bases aligning to TRBD2. This receptor was taken from a woman at least 80 years old with COVID-19, enrolled during active disease. Sequencing was carried out using peripheral blood. CDR3 in DNA: TGCGCCAGCAGCTTGGGATCGGGGGGCTACAATGAGCAGTTCTTC. Residues: CASSLGSGGYNEQFF.